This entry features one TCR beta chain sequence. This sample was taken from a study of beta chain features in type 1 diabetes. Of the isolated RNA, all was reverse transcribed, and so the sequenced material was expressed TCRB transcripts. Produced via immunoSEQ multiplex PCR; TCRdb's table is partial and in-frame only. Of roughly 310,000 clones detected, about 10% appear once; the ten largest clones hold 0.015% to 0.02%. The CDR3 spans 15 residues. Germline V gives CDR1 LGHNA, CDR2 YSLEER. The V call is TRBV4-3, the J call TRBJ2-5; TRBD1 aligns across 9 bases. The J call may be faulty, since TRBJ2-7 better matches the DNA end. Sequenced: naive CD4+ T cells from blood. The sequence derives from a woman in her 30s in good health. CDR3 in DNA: TGCGCCAGCAGCCGGAAAACAGGGGGCCCCTACGAGCAGTACTTC. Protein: CASSRKTGGPYEQYF.